This TCR beta chain originates from a study of T cell changes during pregnancy in multiple sclerosis. Here immunoSEQ multiplex PCR was the method, and the copy in TCRdb shows in-frame clones only, minus some. The sample has around 56,000 clones; about nine tenths are singletons. The germline V gene encodes CDR1 SGHTA and CDR2 FQGNSA. V was clipped by 5 bases and J by 1 base; unmatched bases: 6. The CDR3 totals 16 residues. The specimen was CD4+ T cells from peripheral blood mononuclear cells, collected in the first trimester of pregnancy. The TCR was taken from a female donor with multiple sclerosis, enrolled in a pregnancy study. The V and J genes are TRBV7-2 and TRBJ2-3; TRBD2 aligns across 10 bases. CDR3 sequence (DNA): TGTGCCAGCAGCCCTCAAGCGGGGGGGGGCACAGATACGCAGTATTTT. Protein: CASSPQAGGGTDTQYF.